The 22 T cell receptor beta chains given below trace back to one sample, sequenced in a study of cytomegalovirus exposure and HLA in healthy donors. The PCR contained 60 Vbeta and 13 Jbeta primers. The table came from immunoSEQ multiplex PCR; TCRdb's copy has only in-frame clones and leaves some out. This table holds around 150,000 clones, approximately 70% found once. Material: PBMCs. The source is a man aged 35-49 years in good health and CMV-seropositive.

The CDR3 DNA follows: TGTGCCAGCAACAAGGACAGGGCAGACTCCTACGAGCAGTACTTC. It translates to CASNKDRADSYEQYF. This sequence joins TRBV6-1 and TRBJ2-7, with 8 positions matching TRBD1. This CDR3 is 15 amino acids long. CDR1 is MNHNS, CDR2 SASEGT, per germline. V shed 7 bases, J shed 0 bases, and the junction held 8 bases outside the gene matches.

The chain carries TRBV9 and TRBJ2-5; D is perhaps TRBD1 (8 bases). Trimming took 4 bases from V and 4 from J, leaving 17 bases between them. CDR1 SGDLS and CDR2 YYNGEE come from the germline V gene. This CDR3 spans 15 amino acids. CDR3 nucleotides: TGTGCCAGCAGCCGCCGACAGGGGAGGGGAGAGACCCAGTACTTC. It specifies CASSRRQGRGETQYF. Based on the CDR3 plus reference TRBV9 and TRBJ2-5, the full variable domain is DSGVTQTPKHLITATGQRVTLRCSPRSGDLSVYWYQQSLDQGLQFLIQYYNGEERAKGNILERFSAQQFPDLHSELNLSSLELGDSALYFCASSRRQGRGETQYFGPGTRLLVL.

This clone was recorded once. The chain links TRBV19 to TRBJ1-5; D is unresolved. Germline V gene data show CDR1 as LNHDA and CDR2 as SQIVND (reference sequence). Trimming left V 6 bases short and J 4 bases short, with 7 bases between. The length of the CDR3 is 12 residues. CDR3 region: CASSPSNQPQHF. Written as DNA, the CDR3 is TGTGCCAGTAGCCCGTCGAATCAGCCCCAGCATTTT. The variable domain in full, with the rest retrieved from reference TRBV19 and TRBJ1-5, is DGGITQSPKYLFRKEGQNVTLSCEQNLNHDAMYWYRQDPGQGLRLIYYSQIVNDFQKGDIAEGYSVSREKKESFPLTVTSAQKNPTAFYLCASSPSNQPQHFGDGTRLSIL.

This clone was seen more than once but under ten times. The rearrangement links TRBV14 to TRBJ1-1; the match to TRBD1 covers 10 bases. The CDR3 loop spans 16 amino acids. V trimming: 1 base; J trimming: 2 bases; junction bases outside the gene matches: 4. The V gene's germline CDR1 is SGHDN and CDR2 FVKESK. CDR3 DNA: TGTGCCAGCAGCCAAGGGACAGGGGGACTTAACACTGAAGCTTTCTTT. Translation: CASSQGTGGLNTEAFF.

This clone was seen more than once but under ten times. The chain links TRBV5-8 to TRBJ1-5; D call uncertain. CDR1 is SGHTS, CDR2 YDEGEE, per germline. Deletions cut 2 bases from V and 4 bases from J, with 16 bases between. The CDR3 runs to 16 residues. CDR3 sequence: CASSFLSATSNQPQHF. CDR3 nucleotides: TGTGCCAGCAGCTTTCTATCGGCGACAAGTAATCAGCCCCAGCATTTT.

The chain combines TRBV5-4 with TRBJ2-1; possibly TRBD1 for D (6 bases). From germline, CDR1 is SGHNT and CDR2 YYREEE (reference sequence). The CDR3 loop spans 13 amino acids. Trimming removed 4 bases from V and 4 bases from J, with 9 bases in between. The CDR3 protein is CASSTTGYNEQFF. The CDR3 bases are TGTGCCAGCAGCACAACAGGGTACAATGAGCAGTTCTTC.

The rearrangement uses TRBV6-6 and TRBJ2-5; tentative D call: TRBD1 (6 bases). The DNA end lines up better with TRBJ2-7; the J call may be wrong. This CDR3 is 12 amino acids long. Germline CDR1 and CDR2: MNHNY and SVGAGI (reference sequence). This chain's CDR3 is CASTLDRYEQYF. CDR3 in DNA: TGTGCCAGCACCTTGGACAGATACGAGCAGTACTTC.

The V and J genes are TRBV29-1 and TRBJ1-1; D is possibly TRBD1 (5 bases). CDR3 length: 16 amino acids. V was clipped by 1 base and J by 4 bases, with 19 bases between them. Germline V gives CDR1 SQVTM, CDR2 ANQGSEA. The CDR3 coding sequence is TGCAGCGTTGAAGGTGGGAGGTGGGAAAGGGGCACTGAAGCTTTCTTT. Residues: CSVEGGRWERGTEAFF.

The chain carries TRBV18 and TRBJ1-2; 8 nucleotides line up with TRBD1. J was trimmed by 3 bases and V by 2 bases; bases with no gene match: 5. Germline-derived CDR1 and CDR2 are KGHSH and LQKENI. CDR3 length: 15 amino acids. The CDR3 DNA follows: TGTGCCAGCTCACCAGGGGACAGGAGACACTATGGCTACACCTTC. This translates into CASSPGDRRHYGYTF.

Only a few counts were recorded for this clone. CDR3 amino acids: CASSYLLGGGPYEQYF. CDR3 DNA: TGTGCCAGCAGTTACCTCTTAGGCGGGGGTCCCTACGAGCAGTACTTC. The chain employs TRBV6-5 and TRBJ2-5, with TRBD2 matching over 7 bases. The J call is in doubt because the DNA end fits TRBJ2-7 better. This CDR3 contains 16 residues. Germline lookup yields CDR1 MNHEY and CDR2 SVGAGI.

V and J are TRBV6-6 and TRBJ2-7; TRBD1 might be the D (5 bases). The CDR3 contains 13 residues. The germline V and J ends were trimmed by 7 bases and 2 bases, with 12 bases remaining between them. Germline V gene sequence: CDR1 MNHNY, CDR2 SVGAGI (reference sequence). CDR3 coding DNA: TGTGCCAGCACCTCGGACACTCCCTACGAGCAGTACTTC. Amino acid sequence: CASTSDTPYEQYF.

The chain uses TRBV7-8 and TRBJ2-5, with TRBD1 matching 7 bases. V lost 2 bases to trimming and J lost 4 bases; unmatched junction nucleotides: 10. Germline loops: CDR1 SGHVS, CDR2 FQNEAQ. CDR3 length: 16 amino acids. CDR3 sequence: CASSLLGGARRETQYF. In DNA form, the CDR3 reads TGTGCCAGCAGCTTATTAGGGGGCGCTAGGCGAGAGACCCAGTACTTC.

This clone appeared a single time. The chain recombines TRBV4-2 with TRBJ2-5, with 7 bases matching TRBD1. Per germline, CDR1 LGHNA and CDR2 YNFKEQ. Trimming removed 5 bases from V and 0 bases from J; junction bases left unmatched: 18. This CDR3 comprises 19 residues. The CDR3 here is CASSARQGRDRNYQETQYF. CDR3 DNA sequence: TGTGCCAGCAGCGCCCGACAGGGTCGGGATAGGAACTACCAAGAGACCCAGTACTTC.

The rearrangement joins TRBV19 to TRBJ1-1, with TRBD1 matching over 7 bases. The CDR3 is made up of 16 amino acids. The V and J ends lost 6 bases and 0 bases, in that order; junction bases with no gene match: 10. Looked up from germline, CDR1 is LNHDA and CDR2 is SQIVND (reference sequence). The CDR3 DNA sequence: TGTGCCAGTAGCAGTCAACAGGGGACCATGAACACTGAAGCTTTCTTT. It codes for CASSSQQGTMNTEAFF.

The chain joins TRBV4-3 to TRBJ1-1; D call uncertain. The CDR3 consists of 14 residues. Germline loops: CDR1 LGHNA, CDR2 YSLEER. Trimming took off 1 base at V and 1 base at J, with 7 bases between the two ends. In DNA form, the CDR3 reads TGCGCCAGCAGCCAAGTGGCACCGAACACTGAAGCTTTCTTT. Protein: CASSQVAPNTEAFF.

The rearrangement links TRBV2 to TRBJ2-2; the match to TRBD1 covers 7 bases. Germline V CDR1 and CDR2: SNHLY, FYNNEI. The CDR3 runs 16 residues. The trim removed 3 bases at V and 1 base at J, leaving 5 bases unmatched. The CDR3 coding sequence is TGTGCCAGCAGTGAGGCTCGGACAGGGAACACCGGGGAGCTGTTTTTT. Translating gives CASSEARTGNTGELFF.

V and J are TRBV7-9 and TRBJ2-7; 8 nucleotides line up with TRBD2. The V and J ends lost 5 bases and 12 bases, in that order; junction bases with no gene match: 9. There are 12 residues in the CDR3. Germline V CDR1 and CDR2: SEHNR, FQNEAQ (reference sequence). CDR3 residues: CASSQPGRDRYF. The CDR3 DNA sequence: TGTGCCAGCAGCCAACCCGGGAGGGATAGGTACTTC.

V usage is TRBV6-1 and J usage is TRBJ2-3; D is possibly TRBD2 (5 bases). Per germline, CDR1 MNHNS and CDR2 SASEGT. The CDR3 runs to 15 residues. Deletions cut 0 bases from V and 0 bases from J, with 7 bases between. DNA for the CDR3: TGTGCCAGCAGTGAAGCACGGGGAAGCACAGATACGCAGTATTTT. Its translation is CASSEARGSTDTQYF.

This sequence joins TRBV4-1 and TRBJ2-7; D might be TRBD1 (5 bases). With 0 bases removed from V and 2 bases from J, the gap between germline ends came to 14 bases. This CDR3 region has 16 residues. Germline V gives CDR1 MGHRA, CDR2 YSYEKL. The CDR3 DNA reads as TGCGCCAGCAGCCAAGATAGGGGCACACGGACCTACGAGCAGTACTTC. Amino acid sequence: CASSQDRGTRTYEQYF.

The sample holds a few counts of this clone. The rearrangement uses TRBV6-4 and TRBJ2-7; 7 nucleotides agree with TRBD2. The J segment lost 10 bases and the V segment lost 0 bases, leaving 6 bases of the junction unmatched. This CDR3 comprises 13 residues. The germline CDR1 and CDR2 sequences are MRHNA and SNTAGT. The CDR3 sequence is CASSDSTGGIQYF. The CDR3 DNA is TGTGCCAGCAGTGACTCAACGGGAGGTATTCAGTACTTC.

This chain connects TRBV4-2 to TRBJ1-2, with TRBD1 matching over 9 bases. Germline CDR1 reads LGHNA; CDR2 reads YNFKEQ. With 7 bases clipped from V and 4 bases from J, the junction kept 13 bases outside the gene matches. This CDR3 region has 16 residues. The CDR3 loop is CASTLTEQGAGYGYTF. The CDR3, as DNA: TGTGCCAGCACCCTAACGGAACAGGGGGCCGGCTATGGCTACACCTTC.

Concerning this clone itself: An end of the junction differs from the germline gene, which may be a read error. V and J are TRBV5-1 and TRBJ1-1, with D maybe TRBD1 (6 bases). CDR3 length: 14 residues. Germline V gene lookup returns CDR1 SGHRS and CDR2 YFSETQ. The CDR3: CASTLDSTYTEAFF. For the CDR3, the DNA is TGCGCCAGCACCTTGGACAGTACTTACACTGAAGCTTTCTTT.